This TCR beta chain was profiled in a study of blood T cell repertoires in COVID-19. Turning to the study itself: From T cells, B-cell-depleted T cells, or PBMCs came the material, which was cDNA or gDNA.

Sequencing was performed with immunoSEQ multiplex PCR; in TCRdb, only in-frame clones are kept and a portion is missing. The table records 200,000 to 300,000 clones, roughly nine tenths of them present only once. This CDR3 contains 13 residues. Unmatched junction bases numbered 7, after V lost 4 bases and J lost 14 bases. The V gene's germline CDR1 is SNHLY and CDR2 FYNNEI. The sequenced sample consisted of peripheral blood. The J gene is TRBJ2-5, the V gene TRBV2; 13 nucleotides line up with TRBD2. The receptor's source is a woman aged 55-75 years who had recovered from COVID-19. The CDR3 DNA reads TGTGCCAGCAGTGTCAGACTAGCGGGGGGACCCTACTTC. Protein product: CASSVRLAGGPYF.